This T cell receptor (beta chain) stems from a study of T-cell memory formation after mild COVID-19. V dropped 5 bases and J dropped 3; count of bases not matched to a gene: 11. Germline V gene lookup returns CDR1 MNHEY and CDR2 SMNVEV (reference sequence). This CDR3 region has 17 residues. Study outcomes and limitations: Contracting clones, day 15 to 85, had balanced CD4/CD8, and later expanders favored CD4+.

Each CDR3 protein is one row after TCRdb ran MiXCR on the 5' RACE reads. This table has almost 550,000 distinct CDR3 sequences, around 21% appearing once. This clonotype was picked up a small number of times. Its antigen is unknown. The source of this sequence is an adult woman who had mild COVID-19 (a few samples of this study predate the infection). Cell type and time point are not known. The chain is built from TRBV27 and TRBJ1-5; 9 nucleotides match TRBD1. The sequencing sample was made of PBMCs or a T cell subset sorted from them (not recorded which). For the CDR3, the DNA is TGTGCCAGCAGTCCACTGACAGGGGGGGCGTCCAATCAGCCCCAGCATTTT. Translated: CASSPLTGGASNQPQHF.